The 28 T cell receptor beta chains below come from one sample, sequenced in a study of cytomegalovirus exposure and HLA in healthy donors. 60 Vbeta and 13 Jbeta primers were used in PCR. The method was immunoSEQ multiplex PCR; TCRdb's version includes in-frame clones alone and lacks a portion of them. The sample records 100,000 to 150,000 clones, approximately 78% being singletons. The specimen was PBMCs. These TCRs come from a woman aged 35 to 49 in good health and CMV-seronegative.

The chain couples TRBV18 to TRBJ2-1; 10 bases are a match to TRBD2. The CDR3 totals 18 residues. The germline CDR1 and CDR2 sequences are KGHSH and LQKENI. The junction had 13 bases not matched to a gene; V was cut back by 0 bases and J by 8 bases. CDR3 in DNA: TGTGCCAGCTCACCACCGCTAGCGGGAGATTGGGAGGTATATGAGCAGTTCTTC. Residues: CASSPPLAGDWEVYEQFF.

The V gene is TRBV27, the J gene TRBJ1-3; D ambiguous. V was clipped by 1 base and J by 7 bases, with 11 bases between them. Per germline, CDR1 MNHEY and CDR2 SMNVEV (reference sequence). The CDR3 contains 14 residues. Written as DNA, the CDR3 is TGTGCCAGCAGTTTATACGGGGTCGGGAACACCATATATTTT. As protein: CASSLYGVGNTIYF.

The gene calls are TRBV7-2 and TRBJ2-7; tentative D call: TRBD2 (5 bases). The CDR3 extends over 14 amino acids. The germline CDR1 and CDR2 sequences are SGHTA and FQGNSA. Trimming shortened V by 5 bases and J by 1 base, and 12 bases separated the two germline ends. Here the CDR3 DNA reads TGTGCCAGCAGCACGGGGTTCTCATCCTACGAGCAGTACTTC. As protein: CASSTGFSSYEQYF.

This rearrangement joins TRBV18 to TRBJ2-7, with TRBD2 matching 10 bases. The trim removed 8 bases at V and 6 bases at J, leaving 13 bases unmatched. Germline CDR1 KGHSH, CDR2 LQKENI. CDR3 length: 15 residues. In nucleotides, the CDR3 is TGTGCCAGCCAATCGGATCTAGCGGGAGAGGGCGAGCAGTACTTC. Residues: CASQSDLAGEGEQYF.

This clone was picked up a small number of times. V usage is TRBV5-1 and J usage is TRBJ2-1, with 12 bases aligning to TRBD2. With V trimmed by 5 bases and J by 9 bases, 15 bases remained unmatched. Germline-derived CDR1 and CDR2 are SGHRS and YFSETQ. There are 17 residues in the CDR3. The CDR3 loop is CASSPRRLAGAPSEQFF. CDR3 bases: TGCGCCAGCAGTCCAAGACGACTAGCGGGGGCGCCCTCTGAGCAGTTCTTC.

The CDR3 coding sequence is TGTGCCAGCAGCCGTGGGACAGGGGATTATGGCTACACCTTC. This encodes CASSRGTGDYGYTF. The J gene is TRBJ1-2, the V gene TRBV7-9, with 10 bases identical to TRBD1. V lost 5 bases to trimming and J lost 5 bases; unmatched junction nucleotides: 5. The CDR3 runs 14 residues. The germline V gene has CDR1 SEHNR and CDR2 FQNEAQ (reference sequence).

The V gene is TRBV7-3, the J gene TRBJ2-5, with a possible D match to TRBD2 (6 bases). The CDR3 has 13 amino acids. The V gene's germline CDR1 is SGHTA and CDR2 FQGTGA. V lost 6 bases to trimming and J lost 5 bases, with 13 bases between them. The DNA of the CDR3 is TGTGCCAGCAGTGCGGGGAGCGGGGAGACCCAGTACTTC. Its translation is CASSAGSGETQYF.

This clone has just a few counts. This chain joins TRBV7-9 and TRBJ2-1; 10 nucleotides match TRBD2. V was pared by 5 bases and J by 3 bases, with 7 bases of the junction left unmatched. Germline CDR1 is SEHNR and CDR2 is FQNEAQ (reference sequence). This CDR3 contains 16 residues. DNA of the CDR3: TGTGCCAGCAGCCCCATAGCGGGAGGTATCTACAATGAGCAGTTCTTC. The encoded protein is CASSPIAGGIYNEQFF.

The chain uses TRBV7-9 and TRBJ2-7; TRBD1 matches at 9 bases. Germline loops: CDR1 SEHNR, CDR2 FQNEAQ (reference sequence). With V trimmed by 5 bases and J by 2 bases, 10 bases remained unmatched. This CDR3 spans 16 amino acids. The CDR3 DNA sequence: TGTGCCAGCAGCCACTCCATAGGACAGGGGACCTACGAGCAGTACTTC. Its protein is CASSHSIGQGTYEQYF.

V usage is TRBV7-9 and J usage is TRBJ1-3; D unresolved. Germline assignment: CDR1 SEHNR and CDR2 FQNEAQ (reference sequence). V dropped 5 bases and J dropped 8 bases, with 10 bases sitting between them. CDR3 length: 12 residues. The CDR3 nucleotides read TGTGCCAGCAGCAAAGGAGCAGACACCATATATTTT. Residues: CASSKGADTIYF.

J is TRBJ2-7 and V is TRBV14; 7 bases agree with TRBD2. The CDR3 runs 16 residues. Germline V gene sequence: CDR1 SGHDN, CDR2 FVKESK. The junction had 7 bases not matched to a gene; V was cut back by 2 bases and J by 0 bases. The CDR3 sequence is CASSQNPAGFSYEQYF. CDR3 DNA sequence: TGTGCCAGCAGCCAAAATCCAGCGGGGTTCTCCTACGAGCAGTACTTC. Drawing the rest from reference TRBV14 and TRBJ2-7, the complete variable domain is EAGVTQFPSHSVIEKGQTVTLRCDPISGHDNLYWYRRVMGKEIKFLLHFVKESKQDESGMPNNRFLAERTGGTYSTLKVQPAELEDSGVYFCASSQNPAGFSYEQYFGPGTRLTVT.

The chain links TRBV5-1 to TRBJ1-2, with 7 nucleotides matching TRBD1. Germline trimming cut 4 bases from V and 4 bases from J; bases unmatched to any gene: 4. The CDR3 extends over 13 amino acids. Germline V lookup: CDR1 SGHRS, CDR2 YFSETQ. CDR3 in DNA: TGCGCCAGCAGCCCGGGACAGAGCTATGGCTACACCTTC. Amino acid sequence: CASSPGQSYGYTF.

The chain has TRBV5-1 and TRBJ2-5, with D hard to call. Germline V CDR1 and CDR2: SGHRS, YFSETQ. The CDR3 consists of 12 residues. Trimming took off 0 bases at V and 3 bases at J, with 3 bases between the two ends. CDR3 in DNA: TGCGCCAGCAGCTTGGGAGAAGAGACCCAGTACTTC. It yields the protein CASSLGEETQYF.

The chain carries TRBV10-3 and TRBJ2-2, with TRBD2 matching 14 bases. Germline trimming cut 8 bases from V and 5 bases from J; bases unmatched to any gene: 10. The CDR3 is 17 residues long. The V gene's germline CDR1 is ENHRY and CDR2 SYGVKD. CDR3 loop: CAIGGTSGSQRTGELFF. CDR3 DNA sequence: TGTGCCATCGGAGGGACTAGCGGGAGCCAGCGGACCGGGGAGCTGTTTTTT.

CDR3 sequence: CASSLGQREGHYEQYF. CDR3 nucleotides: TGTGCCAGCAGCTTAGGCCAGCGGGAGGGTCACTACGAGCAGTACTTC. This chain joins TRBV13 and TRBJ2-7; 10 bases line up with TRBD2. CDR3 length: 16 residues. Looked up from germline, CDR1 is PRHDT and CDR2 is FYEKMQ (reference sequence). The trim removed 0 bases at V and 3 bases at J, leaving 5 bases unmatched.

This clone was seen once. The chain recombines TRBV5-1 with TRBJ2-1; a possible D gene is TRBD2 (5 bases). The ends were cut back, 0 bases at V and 7 bases at J, with 8 bases in the middle. Germline V gene sequence: CDR1 SGHRS, CDR2 YFSETQ. This CDR3 has 13 residues. CDR3 region: CASSLAGNNEQFF. The CDR3 DNA reads TGCGCCAGCAGCTTGGCGGGGAATAATGAGCAGTTCTTC.

Turning to this clone: The junction departs from the called germline gene at one end, perhaps through a read error. This rearrangement joins TRBV5-4 to TRBJ1-4; D unclear. This CDR3 has 15 residues. CDR1 and CDR2 (germline): SGHNT, YYREEE (reference sequence). CDR3 sequence reads: CASSQDSGTNEKLFF. The CDR3 bases are TGCGCCAGCAGCCAAGATTCGGGGACTAATGAAAAACTGTTTTTT.

This clone was observed a few times. The J gene is TRBJ2-7, the V gene TRBV27; TRBD1 aligns across 8 bases. Germline V lookup: CDR1 MNHEY, CDR2 SMNVEV (reference sequence). The CDR3 has 14 amino acids. V lost 3 bases, J lost 9 bases, and 10 bases stayed unmatched. CDR3 loop: CASSFRAGGARQYF. As DNA, the CDR3 is TGTGCCAGCAGTTTCCGAGCAGGGGGCGCCCGGCAGTACTTC.

The chain employs TRBV28 and TRBJ1-4; TRBD1 might be the D (5 bases). Germline V CDR1 and CDR2: MDHEN, SYDVKM. Trimming took off 5 bases at V and 7 bases at J, with 17 bases between the two ends. The length of the CDR3 is 15 residues. The CDR3 DNA is TGTGCCAGCAGTGCTCAGACATCCGGGGGTGAAAAACTGTTTTTT. Translation: CASSAQTSGGEKLFF.

The chain has TRBV27 and TRBJ2-3, with TRBD2 identical over 7 bases. V dropped 7 bases and J dropped 3; count of bases not matched to a gene: 22. The CDR3 has 19 amino acids. Germline CDR1 reads MNHEY; CDR2 reads SMNVEV (reference sequence). CDR3 in DNA: TGTGCCAGCACCTGGGACGTCAGGCACGGGGGGAGGGGAACAGATACGCAGTATTTT. Residues: CASTWDVRHGGRGTDTQYF.

The chain uses TRBV7-9 and TRBJ2-5, with a possible D match to TRBD1 (5 bases). CDR3 size: 15 residues. Germline V gives CDR1 SEHNR, CDR2 FQNEAQ (reference sequence). V was cut by 5 bases and J by 4 bases, with 17 bases left in between. DNA of the CDR3: TGTGCCAGCAGCCAGGGTATAGGGGATAGAGAGACCCAGTACTTC. As protein: CASSQGIGDRETQYF.

For this clone: At one end the junction does not follow the germline gene, possibly because of a read error. This sequence joins TRBV7-9 and TRBJ2-7, with 11 bases that match TRBD2. Per germline, CDR1 SEHNR and CDR2 FQNEAQ (reference sequence). This CDR3 has 14 residues. The CDR3 nucleotides are TGTTCCAGCAGTTCCTCGGGACTAGCGGCCGAGCAGTACTTC. It translates to CSSSSSGLAAEQYF.

The V call is TRBV6-5, the J call TRBJ1-2; D uncertain. The CDR3 is 12 residues long. Between the trimmed V and J ends, which lost 3 bases and 4 bases, there was a span of 6 bases. Germline V CDR1 and CDR2: MNHEY, SVGAGI. CDR3 loop: CASSYSFYGYTF. CDR3 bases: TGTGCCAGCAGTTATTCTTTCTATGGCTACACCTTC.

Concerning this clone: One junction end does not reproduce the germline sequence, and a read error may be involved. This rearrangement joins TRBV4-2 to TRBJ1-2; 9 positions match TRBD1. The CDR3 sequence is 16 residues long. Looked up from germline, CDR1 is LGHNA and CDR2 is YNFKEQ. The CDR3 loop is CASSQDLRTGVFLSRF. The CDR3 coding sequence is TGTGCCAGCAGCCAAGATCTGAGGACAGGGGTGTTTCTTTCCCGCTTC.

This clone was seen a few times. The chain links TRBV19 to TRBJ2-7; TRBD2 is a possible D gene (6 bases). This CDR3 is 13 amino acids long. Trimming took off 10 bases at V and 2 bases at J, with 15 bases between the two ends. The germline V gene has CDR1 LNHDA and CDR2 SQIVND (reference sequence). The CDR3 protein is CATRDLLTYEQYF. CDR3 nucleotide sequence: TGTGCCACCAGGGACTTACTCACCTACGAGCAGTACTTC.

For this clone: The identical CDR3 is also encoded by other nucleotide sequences in the sample. The chain recombines TRBV9 with TRBJ1-4; 10 positions agree with TRBD1. This CDR3 has 14 residues. Germline-derived CDR1 and CDR2 are SGDLS and YYNGEE. Trimming at V came to 2 bases and at J to 5 bases, leaving 0 bases not matched to a gene. CDR3 bases: TGTGCCAGCAGCGTGGGACAGGGGAATGAAAAACTGTTTTTT. This sequence encodes CASSVGQGNEKLFF.

The J gene is TRBJ1-1, the V gene TRBV5-1, with D unclear. Germline CDR1 is SGHRS and CDR2 is YFSETQ. The length of the CDR3 is 14 residues. Deletions cut 4 bases from V and 2 bases from J, with 12 bases between. The CDR3 nucleotides are TGCGCCAGCAGCGAGCAGAGGGATAACACTGAAGCTTTCTTT. Encoded protein: CASSEQRDNTEAFF.

This clone has a handful of counts. This likely came from a read error, as a far larger clone is one base away. The rearrangement links TRBV5-5 to TRBJ2-7; 9 bases are a match to TRBD1. Germline CDR1 and CDR2: SGHKS and YYEKEE (reference sequence). CDR3 length: 19 amino acids. Here the CDR3 reads CSSSPDEQGASWSSYEQYF. CDR3 nucleotide sequence: TGTTCCAGCAGCCCCGATGAACAGGGGGCATCCTGGTCCTCCTACGAGCAGTACTTC.